A selection of T cell receptor beta chains follows, all from one sample in a study of response to subunit inactivated influenza vaccine. TCRdb analysed the RT-PCR reads with MiXCR anew, one entry per CDR3 protein. The data show about 500,000 distinct CDR3 sequences, approximately 16% seen once. The material was CD4+ T cells sorted from PBMCs, obtained roughly 24 months after vaccination. The receptors originated from a man aged 50 to 75 who received an inactivated influenza vaccine. CDR3s include the opening cysteine and the closing phenylalanine or tryptophan. D genes are given only for firm matches. Not every row has a clone size; where given, it reads once, few, many or a size class.

TRBD2,TRBJ2-7,-,TRBV3-1,CASSSGLAGAYEQYF,TGTGCCAGCAGCTCGGGACTAGCGGGAGCGTACGAGCAGTACTTC
-,TRBJ1-1,few,TRBV7-2,CASSSWIGAEAFF,TGTGCCAGCAGCTCATGGATTGGCGCTGAAGCTTTCTTT
-,TRBJ2-2,-,TRBV9,CASSVVLGELFF,TGTGCCAGCAGCGTAGTCCTAGGGGAGCTGTTTTTT
-,TRBJ1-2,-,TRBV10-3,CAISEWRNYGYTF,TGTGCCATCAGTGAATGGAGGAACTATGGCTACACCTTC
TRBD2,TRBJ2-2,few,TRBV9,CASSTRTSAGGELFF,TGTGCCAGCAGCACCAGGACTAGCGCAGGCGGGGAGCTGTTTTTT
-,TRBJ2-2,few,TRBV9,CASSKLGYGELFF,TGTGCCAGCAGTAAGCTCGGTTACGGGGAGCTGTTTTTT
TRBD2,TRBJ2-2,few,TRBV4-3,CASSHPSRGRITGELFF,TGCGCCAGCAGCCACCCGTCTCGCGGGAGGATCACCGGGGAGCTGTTTTTT
-,TRBJ2-5,-,TRBV5-4,CASSLEDGFRETQYF,TGTGCCAGCAGCTTGGAGGACGGGTTTCGGGAGACCCAGTACTTC
-,TRBJ2-1,-,TRBV3-1,CASRRIEGNEQFF,TGTGCCAGCAGGAGGATCGAGGGGAATGAGCAGTTCTTC
-,TRBJ2-1,many,TRBV7-7,CASSSGDEQFF,TGTGCTAGCAGCTCCGGGGATGAGCAGTTCTTC
-,TRBJ2-6,few,TRBV5-1,CASSLELISGANVLTF,TGCGCCAGCAGCTTGGAACTGATCTCTGGGGCCAACGTCCTGACTTTC
-,TRBJ1-2,-,TRBV20-1,CSASILQGSLGGGYTF,TGCAGTGCTAGCATACTCCAGGGATCGTTGGGCGGTGGATACACCTTC
-,TRBJ2-7,few,TRBV21-1,CASRTRDRDDEQYF,TGTGCCAGCAGAACAAGGGATCGGGATGACGAGCAGTACTTC
-,TRBJ1-1,-,TRBV10-3,CAISRVTVGTEAFF,TGTGCCATCAGTCGGGTTACAGTTGGAACTGAAGCTTTCTTT
-,TRBJ1-5,-,TRBV11-2,CASSLDRDFIQHF,TGTGCCAGCAGCTTAGACCGGGATTTCATCCAGCATTTT
-,TRBJ1-1,few,TRBV7-2,CASSLVAGMNTEAFF,TGTGCCAGCAGCTTAGTGGCAGGGATGAACACTGAAGCTTTCTTT
-,TRBJ1-2,-,TRBV7-6,CASSLVGGHGYTF,TGTGCCAGCAGCTTAGTAGGGGGGCATGGCTACACCTTC
-,TRBJ2-7,few,TRBV4-2,CASSQGPEEQYF,TGTGCCAGCAGCCAAGGACCTGAGGAGCAGTACTTC
TRBD1,TRBJ2-6,-,TRBV7-9,CASSLGQGSGANVLTF,TGTGCCAGCAGCCTTGGACAGGGATCTGGGGCCAACGTCCTGACTTTC
-,TRBJ2-5,-,TRBV6-2/TRBV6-3,CASSRGHPDFAQYF,TGTGCCAGCAGTAGAGGACACCCCGATTTCGCCCAGTACTTC
-,TRBJ2-2,few,TRBV5-1,CASSLEARKTGELFF,TGCGCCAGCAGCTTGGAGGCGCGGAAGACCGGGGAGCTGTTTTTT
-,TRBJ2-2,-,TRBV6-1,CASSSDSNTGELFF,TGTGCCAGCAGCTCGGACAGTAACACCGGGGAGCTGTTTTTT
-,TRBJ2-2,many,TRBV29-1,CSVGVTGGSSGELFF,TGCAGCGTTGGGGTGACAGGAGGGAGTTCCGGGGAGCTGTTTTTT
-,TRBJ2-3,once,TRBV19,CASSMPPGATTDTQYF,TGTGCCAGTAGTATGCCTCCGGGAGCCACCACAGATACGCAGTATTTT
TRBD1,TRBJ2-3,many,TRBV4-2,CASSLQGTDTQYF,TGTGCCAGCAGCTTACAGGGGACAGATACGCAGTATTTT
TRBD1,TRBJ2-7,-,TRBV11-2,CATRDRKGEQYF,TGTGCCACCCGGGACAGGAAAGGCGAGCAGTACTTC
-,TRBJ2-7,-,TRBV29-1,CSVVRGSSYEQYF,TGCAGCGTTGTTAGGGGCAGCTCCTACGAGCAGTACTTC
-,TRBJ2-2,few,TRBV24-1,CATSKGRQAGELFF,TGTGCCACCAGTAAAGGGAGACAAGCCGGGGAGCTGTTTTTT
-,TRBJ2-5,few,TRBV5-1,CASSLRTDQETQYF,TGCGCCAGCAGCTTGAGGACAGATCAAGAGACCCAGTACTTC
-,TRBJ2-7,-,TRBV7-9,CASSGDRLSSYEQYF,TGTGCCAGCAGCGGAGACAGGTTGAGCTCCTACGAGCAGTACTTC
TRBD1,TRBJ1-1,many,TRBV4-1,CASSQDRTGAFF,TGCGCCAGCAGCCAAGATCGGACAGGAGCTTTCTTT
TRBD1,TRBJ2-7,many,TRBV5-1,CASSLGTGIDEQYF,TGCGCCAGCAGCTTGGGGACAGGGATCGACGAGCAGTACTTC
-,TRBJ2-7,-,TRBV5-1,CASSLVTGTYEQYF,TGCGCCAGCAGCTTGGTCACAGGGACGTACGAGCAGTACTTC
-,TRBJ2-3,-,TRBV6-1,CASSVLGWGTDTQYF,TGTGCCAGCAGTGTTTTGGGTTGGGGCACAGATACGCAGTATTTT
-,TRBJ1-1,-,TRBV20-1,CSAEDRFTEAFF,TGCAGTGCCGAAGACAGATTTACTGAAGCTTTCTTT
TRBD2,TRBJ2-1,many,TRBV3-1,CASSRGLARSHNEQFF,TGTGCCAGCAGCCGAGGACTAGCTCGTAGCCACAATGAGCAGTTCTTC
-,TRBJ2-5,few,TRBV4-3,CASSQDRGRETQYF,TGCGCCAGCAGCCAAGATCGGGGTCGGGAGACCCAGTACTTC
-,TRBJ1-4,-,TRBV4-3,CASSQDGENGEKLFF,TGCGCCAGCAGCCAAGACGGGGAGAACGGTGAAAAACTGTTTTTT
-,TRBJ2-1,few,TRBV27,CASSLELATYNEQFF,TGTGCCAGCAGTTTGGAACTAGCCACCTACAATGAGCAGTTCTTC
-,TRBJ1-5,-,TRBV12-3/TRBV12-4,CASGRGDQPQHF,TGTGCCAGTGGAAGAGGGGATCAGCCCCAGCATTTT
TRBD1,TRBJ1-2,-,TRBV29-1,CSVSGQGGYGYTF,TGCAGCGTTTCGGGACAGGGCGGGTATGGCTACACCTTC
-,TRBJ1-2,-,TRBV20-1,CSASPQGNYGYTF,TGCAGTGCTAGTCCCCAGGGGAACTATGGCTACACCTTC
-,TRBJ2-6,-,TRBV5-5,CASSLRGYGANVLTF,TGTGCCAGCAGCTTGCGAGGTTACGGGGCCAACGTCCTGACTTTC
TRBD2,TRBJ2-1,-,TRBV15,CATSRLGGSSYNEQFF,TGTGCCACCAGCAGGCTCGGGGGGAGCTCCTACAATGAGCAGTTCTTC
-,TRBJ1-1,-,TRBV2,CASSVPGVITEAFF,TGTGCCAGCAGTGTTCCAGGGGTAATCACTGAAGCTTTCTTT
-,TRBJ2-7,-,TRBV5-1,CASSLSGSEQYF,TGCGCCAGCAGCTTGTCGGGTTCCGAGCAGTACTTC
TRBD1,TRBJ2-5,-,TRBV7-6,CASSKDRVQETQYF,TGTGCCAGCAGCAAAGACAGGGTCCAAGAGACCCAGTACTTC
-,TRBJ2-3,-,TRBV20-1,CSASVWGTDTQYF,TGCAGTGCTAGCGTCTGGGGCACAGATACGCAGTATTTT
-,TRBJ2-1,many,TRBV4-3,CASSQAPRFGYNEQFF,TGCGCCAGCAGCCAAGCCCCTAGGTTTGGCTACAATGAGCAGTTCTTC
-,TRBJ2-1,many,TRBV2,CASSVGFYNEQFF,TGTGCCAGCAGTGTGGGATTTTACAATGAGCAGTTCTTC
TRBD1,TRBJ1-1,-,TRBV20-1,CSARPYLVGTAKAFF,TGCAGTGCTAGACCTTATCTTGTCGGGACAGCAAAAGCTTTCTTT
TRBD2,TRBJ2-5,few,TRBV28,CASSFQAGNQETQYF,TGTGCCAGCAGTTTTCAAGCGGGGAACCAAGAGACCCAGTACTTC
TRBD1,TRBJ1-1,-,TRBV10-3,CAITKTGGSTEAFF,TGTGCCATCACCAAGACAGGGGGCTCCACTGAAGCTTTCTTT
-,TRBJ1-6,-,TRBV27,CASSSGHYNSPLHF,TGTGCCAGCAGTTCGGGACACTATAATTCACCCCTCCACTTT
-,TRBJ2-5,few,TRBV7-8,CASSSRRGGETQYF,TGTGCCAGCAGCTCCCGGCGAGGGGGGGAGACCCAGTACTTC
TRBD2,TRBJ2-3,-,TRBV11-1,CASSLAWGTSGSPTDTQYF,TGTGCCAGCAGCTTAGCGTGGGGGACTAGCGGTTCCCCCACAGATACGCAGTATTTT
-,TRBJ2-2,-,TRBV7-9,CASSLMGGNTGELFF,TGTGCCAGCAGCTTAATGGGCGGGAACACCGGGGAGCTGTTTTTT